The 2 T cell receptor beta chains below all came from one sample that was sequenced in a study of blood T cell repertoires in COVID-19. Produced via immunoSEQ multiplex PCR; TCRdb's table is partial and in-frame only. The sample lists about 160,000 clones; 92% were seen once. The sequenced material came from peripheral blood. The receptors here all came from a man younger than 45 with COVID-19, enrolled during active disease.

V and J are TRBV5-1 and TRBJ2-1, with TRBD1 as a possible D gene (5 bases). The CDR3 is 17 residues long. The germline CDR1 and CDR2 sequences are SGHRS and YFSETQ. Deletions cut 0 bases from V and 7 bases from J, with 20 bases between. The CDR3 spells CASSLDRVRAPRNEQFF. The CDR3, as DNA: TGCGCCAGCAGCTTGGATAGGGTCAGGGCCCCGCGTAATGAGCAGTTCTTC.

This clone was counted a single time. The chain links TRBV28 to TRBJ2-3; 8 bases line up with TRBD2. V lost 6 bases, J lost 0 bases, and 17 bases stayed unmatched. The CDR3 runs to 19 residues. The germline gives CDR1 MDHEN, CDR2 SYDVKM. The CDR3 DNA sequence: TGTGCCAGCAGCTCGTTATATCCAGCGGGAGAAACTAGCACAGATACGCAGTATTTT. This translates into CASSSLYPAGETSTDTQYF.